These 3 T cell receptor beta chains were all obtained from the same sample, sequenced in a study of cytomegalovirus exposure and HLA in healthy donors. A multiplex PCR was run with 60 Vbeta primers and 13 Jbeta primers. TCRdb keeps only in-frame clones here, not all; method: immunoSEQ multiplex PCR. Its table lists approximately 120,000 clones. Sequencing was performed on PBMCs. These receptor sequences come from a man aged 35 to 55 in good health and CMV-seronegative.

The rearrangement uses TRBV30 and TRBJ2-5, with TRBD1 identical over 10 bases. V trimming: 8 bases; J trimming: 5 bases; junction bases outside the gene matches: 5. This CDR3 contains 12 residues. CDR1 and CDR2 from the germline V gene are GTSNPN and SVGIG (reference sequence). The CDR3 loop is CAGQGDYETQYF. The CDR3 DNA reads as TGTGCCGGACAGGGGGACTACGAGACCCAGTACTTC.

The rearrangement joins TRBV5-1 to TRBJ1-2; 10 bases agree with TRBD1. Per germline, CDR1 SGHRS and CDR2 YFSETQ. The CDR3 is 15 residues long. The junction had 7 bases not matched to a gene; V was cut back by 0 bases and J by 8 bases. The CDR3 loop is CASSLEDRGVRGYTF. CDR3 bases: TGCGCCAGCAGCTTGGAGGACAGGGGGGTTAGGGGCTACACCTTC.

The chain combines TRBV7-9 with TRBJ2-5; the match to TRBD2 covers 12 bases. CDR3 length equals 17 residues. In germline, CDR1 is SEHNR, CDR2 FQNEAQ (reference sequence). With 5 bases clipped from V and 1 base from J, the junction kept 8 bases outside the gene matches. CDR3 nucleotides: TGTGCCAGCAGCCGAGAGGGACTAGCGGGCCTCCAAGAGACCCAGTACTTC. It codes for CASSREGLAGLQETQYF.